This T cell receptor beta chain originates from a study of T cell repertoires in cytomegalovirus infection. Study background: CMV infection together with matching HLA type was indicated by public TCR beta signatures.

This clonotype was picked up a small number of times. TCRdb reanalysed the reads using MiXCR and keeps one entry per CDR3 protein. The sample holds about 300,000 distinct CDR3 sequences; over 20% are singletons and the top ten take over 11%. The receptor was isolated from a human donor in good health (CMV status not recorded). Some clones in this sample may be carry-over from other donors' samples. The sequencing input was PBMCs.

CDR3 DNA: TGCGCCAGCAAGAGTGCTACGGGAACTCATAATTCACCCCTCCACTTT. Protein sequence: CASKSATGTHNSPLHF. V usage is TRBV5-1 and J usage is TRBJ1-6; D remains ambiguous. V was pared by 6 bases and J by 5 bases, with 18 bases between. This CDR3 has 16 residues. Germline V gene sequence: CDR1 SGHRS, CDR2 YFSETQ.